The next 4 T cell receptor beta chains were all read from a single sample in a study of blood T cell repertoires in COVID-19. Sequencing was performed with immunoSEQ multiplex PCR; in TCRdb, only in-frame clones are kept and a portion is missing. This table has around 250,000 clones, roughly 89% appearing once. Sequencing used peripheral blood. The source of these receptors is a woman aged 40 to 50 who had recovered from COVID-19.

The chain links TRBV24-1 to TRBJ2-5, with a possible D match to TRBD2 (5 bases). The V gene lost 1 base and the J gene lost 2 bases, with 10 bases spanning the gap. The CDR3 is 15 amino acids. Germline values: CDR1 KGHDR, CDR2 SFDVKD. The CDR3, as DNA: TGTGCCACCAGTGATTTTGGGAGAGCACAAGAGACCCAGTACTTC. Translated: CATSDFGRAQETQYF.

The chain couples TRBV6-5 to TRBJ1-6; 8 bases are a match to TRBD1. The length of the CDR3 is 15 residues. The germline CDR1 and CDR2 sequences are MNHEY and SVGAGI. J was trimmed by 8 bases and V by 4 bases; bases with no gene match: 7. CDR3 sequence: CASSSRQGIDSPLHF. For the CDR3, the DNA is TGTGCCAGCAGTTCAAGACAGGGGATCGATTCACCCCTCCACTTT.

The rearrangement links TRBV25-1 to TRBJ1-5, with D unclear. V was cut by 0 bases and J by 4 bases, with 7 bases left in between. Germline loops: CDR1 MGHDK, CDR2 SYGVNS. The CDR3 is 14 amino acids. CDR3 sequence reads: CASSEYAGNQPQHF. CDR3 DNA sequence: TGTGCCAGCAGTGAATATGCGGGAAATCAGCCCCAGCATTTT.

The rearrangement uses TRBV7-9 and TRBJ1-2; D is undetermined. Germline V gene sequence: CDR1 SEHNR, CDR2 FQNEAQ (reference sequence). Trimming stripped 0 bases from V and 6 bases from J, with 8 bases between. The CDR3 has 13 residues. CDR3 sequence reads: CASSLAGRNGYTF. The CDR3 DNA reads TGTGCCAGCAGCTTAGCAGGCAGGAATGGCTACACCTTC. The entire variable domain, with the rest obtained from reference TRBV7-9 and TRBJ1-2, is as follows: DTGVSQNPRHKITKRGQNVTFRCDPISEHNRLYWYRQTLGQGPEFLTYFQNEAQLEKSRLLSDRFSAERPKGSFSTLEIQRTEQGDSAMYLCASSLAGRNGYTFGSGTRLTVV.